Shown below are 2 T cell receptor beta chains from a single sample sequenced in a study of monozygotic twins with inflammatory bowel disease. One entry per CDR3 protein, without DNA, is what TCRdb gives after re-calling the 5' RACE reads. The sample totals some 200,000 distinct CDR3 sequences. Material for sequencing was blood. These receptors were taken from a human donor with ulcerative colitis or Crohn's disease, or a healthy co-twin of an affected twin (not recorded which).

This chain uses TRBV12-3 or TRBV12-4 with TRBJ2-1; absent DNA, TCRdb's TRBD2 call cannot be checked. The CDR3 extends over 18 amino acids. The CDR3 protein is CASTSGSSGGSSYNEQFF.

The chain links TRBV20-1 to TRBJ2-3; with no DNA, the TCRdb D assignment of TRBD1 cannot be verified. The germline CDR1 and CDR2 sequences are DFQATT and SNEGSKA (reference sequence). The CDR3 spans 14 residues. This CDR3 reads CSARTRDTTDTQYF.